This T cell receptor (beta chain) is from a study of identical twins. Findings of the study overall: Invariant T cells like MAIT and iNKT could partly confound the zero-insertion analyses. Out-of-frame sharing of TCR alpha in monozygotic twins was underestimated by models. In cord blood, abundant beta clonotypes had fewer insertions; memory showed no trend.

CDR1 is SGHRS, CDR2 YFSETQ, per germline. The CDR3 runs to 14 residues. The J segment lost 5 bases and the V segment lost 4 bases, leaving 7 bases of the junction unmatched. Template switching created a universal primer site, and the cDNA included unique molecular identifiers. TCRdb re-called the 5' RACE reads with MiXCR, one entry per CDR3 protein. Of fewer than 450,000 distinct CDR3 sequences in the sample, roughly 9% were seen once. This clonotype was seen more than once but under ten times. The antigen is not known. The sequencing sample was made of naive T cells sorted from blood. The receptor comes from a woman between 50 and 59 years old in good health. This sequence joins TRBV5-1 and TRBJ2-5, with TRBD2 matching over 8 bases. CDR3 region: CASSGVAGSETQYF. CDR3 coding DNA: TGCGCCAGCAGCGGGGTAGCGGGAAGCGAGACCCAGTACTTC.